This T cell receptor (beta chain) emerged from a study of cytomegalovirus exposure and HLA in healthy donors. V was pared by 4 bases and J by 3 bases, with 10 bases between. The CDR3 length is 13 residues. Germline V gene lookup returns CDR1 SGHTA and CDR2 FQGNSA. The PCR made use of 60 Vbeta and 13 Jbeta primers. Method: immunoSEQ multiplex PCR; TCRdb's copy keeps in-frame clones and lacks some. The top ten hold roughly 1.4% of the sample, which has approximately 180,000 clones, around four fifths seen once. The V call is TRBV7-2, the J call TRBJ2-7, with D uncertain. Input material: PBMCs. The clonotype comes from a woman aged 25-40 years in good health and CMV-seropositive. CDR3 bases: TGTGCCAGCAGCTCCCAGCGTCGCTACGAGCAGTACTTC. Its protein product is CASSSQRRYEQYF.